This T cell receptor (beta chain) was captured in a study of OX40 agonist ivuxolimab in advanced cancers. Points from the study as a whole: Among the least clonally expanded were partial responders at 0.1-3.0 mg/kg. Researchers report that CD8+ T cells had, on average, more expanded clones than CD4+.

In regard to this clone: Its cognate antigen is unknown.

Clones were read by immunoSEQ multiplex PCR, and TCRdb kept only the in-frame ones, dropping some. The sample contains fewer than 200,000 clones, 94% of which appear only once. The clonotype originates from an adult with an advanced solid tumor such as melanoma, head and neck, liver or kidney cancer. This specimen was CD4+ or CD8+ T cells sorted from blood, taken in a trial of the OX40 agonist ivuxolimab.

In nucleotides, the CDR3 is TGTGCCAGCAGACCACAGGGGGCGCAGGGCTACACCTTC. Its translation: CASRPQGAQGYTF. The chain couples TRBV6-5 to TRBJ1-2; TRBD1 matches 9 bases. Germline values: CDR1 MNHEY, CDR2 SVGAGI. The CDR3 is 13 amino acids. Losses at the gene ends were 6 bases for V and 8 bases for J; bases not matched to a gene: 7.